This T cell receptor (beta chain) derives from a study of T cells in Graves' hyperthyroidism and ophthalmopathy. Uncontrolled infection, other autoimmune disease, pregnancy or lactation led to exclusion. Diagnoses used clinical symptoms, serum thyroxine and TRAb, thyroid ultrasound and orbital computed tomography. In this sample, this clonotype turned up many times. RNA transcripts gave rise to amplified TCR beta CDR3 regions. The HTBI set primed first-round TCR CDR3 RT-PCR. TCRdb re-called the multiplex PCR reads through MiXCR, storing one row per CDR3 protein. The sample records approximately 360,000 distinct CDR3 sequences, 15% to 17% being singletons. Germline V gene data show CDR1 as SGHDT and CDR2 as YYEEEE. CDR3 length: 15 residues. V was clipped by 3 bases and J by 5 bases, with 16 bases between them.

The sample comprised blood. The rearrangement joins TRBV5-6 to TRBJ2-3; a possible D gene is TRBD2 (6 bases). The origin of this receptor is a woman aged 18-29 years with Graves' hyperthyroidism that later progressed to Graves' ophthalmopathy. The CDR3 protein is CASSYPAGIGDTQYF. The CDR3 nucleotides read TGTGCCAGCAGCTATCCGGCGGGAATAGGAGATACGCAGTATTTT. Together with reference TRBV5-6 and TRBJ2-3, the CDR3 gives the full variable domain: DAGVTQSPTHLIKTRGQQVTLRCSPKSGHDTVSWYQQALGQGPQFIFQYYEEEERQRGNFPDRFSGHQFPNYSSELNVNALLLGDSALYLCASSYPAGIGDTQYFGPGTRLTVL.